What follows are 25 T cell receptor beta chains derived from one specimen sequenced in a study of T cell responses to AZD1222 COVID-19 vaccine. The protocol was immunoSEQ multiplex PCR, while the TCRdb copy is restricted to in-frame clones and leaves out a portion. The data contain about 150,000 clones, 90% of them singletons. Sequencing used peripheral blood, obtained on day 0 of AZD1222 vaccination. The source is an adult in good health.

The chain couples TRBV7-9 to TRBJ1-3; D remains unclear. V lost 8 bases and J 0 bases, leaving 11 bases between the germline ends. The CDR3 contains 14 residues. Germline CDR1 and CDR2: SEHNR and FQNEAQ (reference sequence). In DNA form, the CDR3 reads TGTGCCAGCGAAGAAAGCCTCTCTGGAAACACCATATATTTT. Encoded protein: CASEESLSGNTIYF.

V and J are TRBV24-1 and TRBJ2-1, with TRBD2 matching over 7 bases. The CDR3 runs to 14 residues. The J segment lost 5 bases and the V segment lost 4 bases, leaving 4 bases of the junction unmatched. Germline lookup yields CDR1 KGHDR and CDR2 SFDVKD. DNA for the CDR3: TGTGCCACCAGTGAGGCGGGAGTCAACAATGAGCAGTTCTTC. Its protein is CATSEAGVNNEQFF.

Only one count was recorded for this clone. The J gene is TRBJ2-1, the V gene TRBV27; TRBD2 agrees at 7 bases. Germline CDR1 and CDR2: MNHEY and SMNVEV (reference sequence). Trimming at V came to 2 bases and at J to 0 bases, leaving 7 bases not matched to a gene. The CDR3 totals 17 residues. DNA of the CDR3: TGTGCCAGCAGTTTACGGTCCGGCGGGAGCTCCTACAATGAGCAGTTCTTC. Protein sequence: CASSLRSGGSSYNEQFF.

A few counts support this clone. V gene TRBV28 combines with J gene TRBJ2-4; 7 positions agree with TRBD1. Germline CDR1 reads MDHEN; CDR2 reads SYDVKM. The CDR3 has 13 residues. J gave up 5 bases and V 5 bases, and 3 bases lay outside the gene matches. The CDR3 spells CASSTGQQNIQYF. CDR3 nucleotide sequence: TGTGCCAGCAGTACGGGACAGCAAAACATTCAGTACTTC.

The chain couples TRBV28 to TRBJ2-7; D is undetermined. Germline V gene sequence: CDR1 MDHEN, CDR2 SYDVKM. The V end was cut by 2 bases, the J end by 6 bases, with 8 bases between. The CDR3 is made up of 12 amino acids. The chain's CDR3 is CASSLNFGEQYF. The CDR3 bases are TGTGCCAGCAGTTTAAATTTCGGCGAGCAGTACTTC.

The chain has TRBV4-3 and TRBJ1-2; D unclear. Germline V CDR1 and CDR2: LGHNA, YSLEER. Trimming removed 0 bases at V and 8 bases at J, with 16 bases between. This CDR3 is 15 amino acids long. CDR3 loop: CASSQDRPVPQGYTF. CDR3 sequence (DNA): TGCGCCAGCAGCCAAGATAGGCCAGTCCCTCAGGGCTACACCTTC.

The chain links TRBV6-6 to TRBJ1-6; no clear D gene. CDR1 MNHNY and CDR2 SVGAGI come from the germline V gene (reference sequence). The germline V and J ends were trimmed by 6 bases and 8 bases, with 17 bases remaining between them. The CDR3 has 15 amino acids. The CDR3 DNA follows: TGTGCCAGCAGCCGTACTGTCTCGAGGGATTCACCCCTCCACTTT. Its protein is CASSRTVSRDSPLHF.

This chain uses TRBV28 with TRBJ2-1; D is unresolved. CDR1 MDHEN and CDR2 SYDVKM come from the germline V gene. Trimming pared 1 base from V and 4 bases from J, leaving 2 bases between. The CDR3 runs 12 residues. Written as DNA, the CDR3 is TGTGCCAGCAGTTTATCGTACAATGAGCAGTTCTTC. Its translation is CASSLSYNEQFF. Full variable domain (rest looked up from reference TRBV28 and TRBJ2-1): DVKVTQSSRYLVKRTGEKVFLECVQDMDHENMFWYRQDPGLGLRLIYFSYDVKMKEKGDIPEGYSVSREKKERFSLILESASTNQTSMYLCASSLSYNEQFFGPGTRLTVL.

This clone was counted a few times. The rearrangement uses TRBV6-2 or TRBV6-3 and TRBJ1-2; 9 bases fit TRBD1. Germline assignment: CDR1 MNHEY and CDR2 SVGEGT. With V trimmed by 6 bases and J by 0 bases, 14 bases remained unmatched. This CDR3 region has 18 residues. CDR3 nucleotide sequence: TGTGCCAGCAGCCTAAGGACGGACAGGGGAAGAACTAACTATGGCTACACCTTC. As protein: CASSLRTDRGRTNYGYTF.

The V and J genes are TRBV4-3 and TRBJ2-3; TRBD1 might be the D (5 bases). V lost 0 bases and J 4 bases, leaving 14 bases between the germline ends. This CDR3 is built from 16 residues. Germline-derived CDR1 and CDR2 are LGHNA and YSLEER. The CDR3 is CASSQDWGHGADTQYF. The CDR3 nucleotides are TGCGCCAGCAGCCAAGATTGGGGCCACGGTGCAGATACGCAGTATTTT.

The gene calls are TRBV5-5 and TRBJ1-1; D is uncertain. Germline V gene data show CDR1 as SGHKS and CDR2 as YYEKEE (reference sequence). CDR3 size: 15 residues. The V end lost 3 bases, the J end lost 1 base, and 13 bases lay between the germline ends. The DNA of the CDR3 is TGTGCCAGCAGCTCAAGGGTCGCTAAGAACACTGAAGCTTTCTTT. Protein sequence: CASSSRVAKNTEAFF.

The V and J genes are TRBV6-5 and TRBJ2-1; maybe TRBD1 (6 bases). V gave up 6 bases and J gave up 1 base, with 13 bases separating them. The CDR3 has 15 amino acids. CDR1 and CDR2 from the germline V gene are MNHEY and SVGAGI. The CDR3 region has the DNA TGTGCCAGCAGGATTTACAGGGTGTCCTACAATGAGCAGTTCTTC. This encodes CASRIYRVSYNEQFF.

The chain combines TRBV5-1 with TRBJ2-3; 8 bases map to TRBD1. This CDR3 region has 15 residues. After removal of 0 bases from V and 4 bases from J, the junction contained 4 bases not matched to a gene. Germline lookup yields CDR1 SGHRS and CDR2 YFSETQ. CDR3 DNA sequence: TGCGCCAGCAGCTTGGGGTCAGGGGGCGCAGATACGCAGTATTTT. Protein sequence: CASSLGSGGADTQYF. Based on the CDR3 plus reference TRBV5-1 and TRBJ2-3, the full variable domain is KAGVTQTPRYLIKTRGQQVTLSCSPISGHRSVSWYQQTPGQGLQFLFEYFSETQRNKGNFPGRFSGRQFSNSRSEMNVSTLELGDSALYLCASSLGSGGADTQYFGPGTRLTVL.

This chain joins TRBV29-1 and TRBJ1-3, with TRBD1 identical over 7 bases. The length of the CDR3 is 14 residues. CDR1 is SQVTM and CDR2 is ANQGSEA in the germline V gene. V lost 4 bases and J lost 1; bases outside the gene matches: 4. CDR3 loop: CSVGQGGSGNTIYF. In DNA form, the CDR3 reads TGCAGCGTTGGACAGGGTGGTTCTGGAAACACCATATATTTT.

This rearrangement joins TRBV19 to TRBJ1-5; unclear D gene. The CDR3 has 14 amino acids. Germline assignment: CDR1 LNHDA and CDR2 SQIVND (reference sequence). Trimming took 7 bases from V and 0 from J, leaving 10 bases between them. CDR3 loop: CASIDRISNQPQHF. The CDR3 DNA follows: TGTGCCAGTATTGACCGGATTAGCAATCAGCCCCAGCATTTT.

The chain recombines TRBV30 with TRBJ2-2; D is possibly TRBD1 or TRBD2 (6 bases each). In germline, CDR1 is GTSNPN, CDR2 SVGIG (reference sequence). Between the trimmed V and J ends, which lost 5 bases and 3 bases, there was a span of 19 bases. CDR3 length: 16 amino acids. The CDR3 loop is CAWDGARGADTGELFF. In DNA, the CDR3 is TGTGCCTGGGACGGCGCGAGGGGGGCGGACACCGGGGAGCTGTTTTTT.

The rearrangement uses TRBV19 and TRBJ2-6; D is undetermined. The length of the CDR3 is 17 residues. Germline V CDR1 and CDR2: LNHDA, SQIVND (reference sequence). With 3 bases removed from V and 4 bases from J, the gap between germline ends came to 16 bases. The CDR3 loop is CASSMERVLSGANVLTF. CDR3 sequence (DNA): TGTGCCAGTAGTATGGAAAGGGTTTTGTCCGGGGCCAACGTCCTGACTTTC.

The chain has TRBV7-2 and TRBJ1-6, with D possibly being TRBD1 (6 bases). The CDR3 is 19 amino acids. The germline V gene encodes CDR1 SGHTA and CDR2 FQGNSA. The V end lost 2 bases, the J end lost 9 bases, and 26 bases lay between the germline ends. This CDR3 reads CASSLSRPGTINSVSPLHF. The CDR3 region has the DNA TGTGCCAGCAGCTTATCGCGGCCCGGGACAATAAATTCCGTTTCACCCCTCCACTTT. Full variable domain (outside the CDR3, taken from reference TRBV7-2 and TRBJ1-6): GAGVSQSPSNKVTEKGKDVELRCDPISGHTALYWYRQSLGQGLEFLIYFQGNSAPDKSGLPSDRFSAERTGGSVSTLTIQRTQQEDSAVYLCASSLSRPGTINSVSPLHFGNGTRLTVT.

The sample holds a few counts of this clone. This rearrangement joins TRBV5-6 to TRBJ2-1; 8 nucleotides match TRBD1. V lost 4 bases and J lost 7; bases outside the gene matches: 13. The length of the CDR3 is 16 residues. Germline V gene sequence: CDR1 SGHDT, CDR2 YYEEEE. DNA of the CDR3: TGTGCCAGCAGCCCGAACTTCATGGACAGGGAGAATGAGCAGTTCTTC. Protein: CASSPNFMDRENEQFF.

The chain has TRBV28 and TRBJ1-2, with 7 bases aligning to TRBD1. The CDR3 totals 15 residues. V lost 5 bases, J lost 0 bases, and 6 bases stayed unmatched. Germline-derived CDR1 and CDR2 are MDHEN and SYDVKM. CDR3 residues: CASSPTGDPNYGYTF. The CDR3 nucleotides are TGTGCCAGCAGTCCCACAGGGGACCCTAACTATGGCTACACCTTC.

The gene calls are TRBV4-1 and TRBJ2-3; the match to TRBD1 covers 7 bases. The germline CDR1 and CDR2 sequences are MGHRA and YSYEKL. With V trimmed by 0 bases and J by 5 bases, 11 bases remained unmatched. There are 17 residues in the CDR3. This CDR3 reads CASSQESDRVPIDTQYF. DNA of the CDR3: TGCGCCAGCAGCCAAGAGAGCGACAGGGTTCCAATAGATACGCAGTATTTT.

CDR3 in DNA: TGTGCCAGCAGCTTAGGGGGCTCGGGACACAATGAGCAGTTCTTC. Its translation is CASSLGGSGHNEQFF. The rearrangement uses TRBV7-2 and TRBJ2-1; tentatively, D is TRBD1 or TRBD2 (5 bases each). The V and J ends lost 1 base and 5 bases respectively, with 12 bases between them. In germline, CDR1 is SGHTA, CDR2 FQGNSA. CDR3 length: 15 residues.

The V and J genes are TRBV7-2 and TRBJ2-5; D is possibly TRBD1 or TRBD2 (5 bases each). The CDR3 sequence is 16 residues long. The germline gives CDR1 SGHTA, CDR2 FQGNSA. Trimming took off 5 bases at V and 2 bases at J, with 18 bases between the two ends. The CDR3 is CASSLRGALGQETQYF. The CDR3 bases are TGTGCCAGCAGCCTAAGGGGAGCTCTAGGGCAAGAGACCCAGTACTTC.

This clone was picked up a small number of times. V usage is TRBV5-6 and J usage is TRBJ1-1; D gene ambiguous. V lost 1 base and J lost 2, with 15 bases in between. The CDR3 runs to 16 residues. The germline V gene has CDR1 SGHDT and CDR2 YYEEEE. The CDR3 here is CASSLIPGQFNTEAFF. The CDR3 bases are TGTGCCAGCAGCTTGATCCCTGGCCAGTTCAACACTGAAGCTTTCTTT.

The rearrangement joins TRBV5-6 to TRBJ2-4; no clear D. The CDR3 length is 14 residues. Trimming removed 1 base from V and 1 base from J, with 6 bases in between. Germline values: CDR1 SGHDT, CDR2 YYEEEE. CDR3 residues: CASSLPEAKNIQYF. CDR3 nucleotides: TGTGCCAGCAGCTTGCCCGAGGCCAAAAACATTCAGTACTTC.